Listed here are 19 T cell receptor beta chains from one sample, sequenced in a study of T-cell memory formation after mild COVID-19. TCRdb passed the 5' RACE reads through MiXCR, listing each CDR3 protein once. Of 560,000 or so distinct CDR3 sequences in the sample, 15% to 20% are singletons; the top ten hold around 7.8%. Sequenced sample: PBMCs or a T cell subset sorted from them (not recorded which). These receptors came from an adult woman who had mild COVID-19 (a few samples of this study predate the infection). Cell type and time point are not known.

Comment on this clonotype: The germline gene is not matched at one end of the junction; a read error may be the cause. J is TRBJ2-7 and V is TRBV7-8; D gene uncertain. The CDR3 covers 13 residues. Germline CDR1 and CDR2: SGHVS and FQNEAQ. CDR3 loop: CASSPSDSDDQYF. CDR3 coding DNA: TGTGCCAGCAGCCCGTCAGACTCCGACGATCAGTACTTC.

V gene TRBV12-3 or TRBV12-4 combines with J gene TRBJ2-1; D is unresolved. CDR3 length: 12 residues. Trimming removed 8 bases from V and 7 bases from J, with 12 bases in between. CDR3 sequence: CASSIGVNEQFF. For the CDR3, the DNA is TGTGCCAGCTCCATAGGAGTGAATGAGCAGTTCTTC.

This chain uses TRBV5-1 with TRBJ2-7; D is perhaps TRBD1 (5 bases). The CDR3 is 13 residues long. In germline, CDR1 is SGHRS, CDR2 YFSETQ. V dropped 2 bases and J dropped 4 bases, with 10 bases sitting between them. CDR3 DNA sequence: TGCGCCAGCAGCTTCTTGACAGATTACGAGCAGTACTTC. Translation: CASSFLTDYEQYF.

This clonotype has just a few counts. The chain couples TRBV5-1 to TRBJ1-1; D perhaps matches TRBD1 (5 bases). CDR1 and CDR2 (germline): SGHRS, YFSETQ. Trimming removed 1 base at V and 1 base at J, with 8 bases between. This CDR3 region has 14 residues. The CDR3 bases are TGCGCCAGCAGCTTGTGGGGGGAGAACACTGAAGCTTTCTTT. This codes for CASSLWGENTEAFF. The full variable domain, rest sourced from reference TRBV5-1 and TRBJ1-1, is KAGVTQTPRYLIKTRGQQVTLSCSPISGHRSVSWYQQTPGQGLQFLFEYFSETQRNKGNFPGRFSGRQFSNSRSEMNVSTLELGDSALYLCASSLWGENTEAFFGQGTRLTVV.

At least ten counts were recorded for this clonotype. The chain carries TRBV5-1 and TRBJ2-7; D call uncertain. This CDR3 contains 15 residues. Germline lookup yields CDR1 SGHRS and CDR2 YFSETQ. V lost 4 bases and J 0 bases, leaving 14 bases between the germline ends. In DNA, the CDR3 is TGCGCCAGCAGCGTCACAGCGATAAGCTCCTACGAGCAGTACTTC. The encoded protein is CASSVTAISSYEQYF.

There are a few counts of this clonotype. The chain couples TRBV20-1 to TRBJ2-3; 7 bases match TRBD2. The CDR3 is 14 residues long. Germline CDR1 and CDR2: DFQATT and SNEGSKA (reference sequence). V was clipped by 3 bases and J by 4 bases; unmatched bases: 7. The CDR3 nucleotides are TGCAGTGCTAGTAGGCCGCGGGAGTCAGATACGCAGTATTTT. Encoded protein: CSASRPRESDTQYF.

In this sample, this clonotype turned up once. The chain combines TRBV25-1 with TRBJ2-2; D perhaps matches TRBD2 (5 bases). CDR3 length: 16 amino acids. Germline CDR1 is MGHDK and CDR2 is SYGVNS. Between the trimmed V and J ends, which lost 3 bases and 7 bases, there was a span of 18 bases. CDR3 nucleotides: TGTGCCAGCAGTGACCCCGGGCAGGTCGAGGGCGGGGAGCTGTTTTTT. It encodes CASSDPGQVEGGELFF.

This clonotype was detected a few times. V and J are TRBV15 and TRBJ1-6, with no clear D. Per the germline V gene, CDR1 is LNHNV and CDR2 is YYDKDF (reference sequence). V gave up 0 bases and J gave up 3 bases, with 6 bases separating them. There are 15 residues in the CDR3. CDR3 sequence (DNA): TGTGCCACCAGCAGAGACAGGAACTATAATTCACCCCTCCACTTT. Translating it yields CATSRDRNYNSPLHF.

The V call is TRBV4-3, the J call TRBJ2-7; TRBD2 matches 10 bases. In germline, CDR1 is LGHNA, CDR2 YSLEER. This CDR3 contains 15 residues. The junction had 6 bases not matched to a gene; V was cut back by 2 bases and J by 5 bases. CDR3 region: CASSQLLAGAHEQYF. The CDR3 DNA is TGCGCCAGCAGCCAACTTCTAGCGGGAGCGCACGAGCAGTACTTC.

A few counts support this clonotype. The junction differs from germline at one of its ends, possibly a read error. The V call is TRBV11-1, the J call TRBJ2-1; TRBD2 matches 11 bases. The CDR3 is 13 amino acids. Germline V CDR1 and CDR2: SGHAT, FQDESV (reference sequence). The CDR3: CASSRTGTSGALF. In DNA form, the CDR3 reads TGTGCCAGCAGCCGGACCGGGACTAGCGGAGCTCTCTTC.

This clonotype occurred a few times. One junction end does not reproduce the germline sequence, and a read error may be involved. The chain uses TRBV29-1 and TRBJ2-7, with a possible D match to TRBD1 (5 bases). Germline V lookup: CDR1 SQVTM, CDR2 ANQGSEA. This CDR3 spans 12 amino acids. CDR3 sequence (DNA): TGCAGCGTTTCAGCAGGGAATTACGAGCAGCACTTC. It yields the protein CSVSAGNYEQHF.

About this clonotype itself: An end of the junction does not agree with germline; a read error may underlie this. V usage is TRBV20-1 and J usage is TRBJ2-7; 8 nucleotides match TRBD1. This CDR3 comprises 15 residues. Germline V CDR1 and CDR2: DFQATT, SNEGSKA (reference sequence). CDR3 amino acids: CSAGAGTGLSQALFF. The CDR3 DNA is TGCAGTGCCGGCGCCGGGACAGGCCTATCCCAGGCCCTTTTCTTC.

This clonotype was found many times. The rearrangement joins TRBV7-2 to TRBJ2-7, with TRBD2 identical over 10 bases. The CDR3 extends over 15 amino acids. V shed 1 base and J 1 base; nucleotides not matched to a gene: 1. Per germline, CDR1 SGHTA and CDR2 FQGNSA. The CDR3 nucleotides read TGTGCCAGCAGCTTAGGGACTAGCGGTTCCTACGAGCAGTACTTC. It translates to CASSLGTSGSYEQYF.

The CDR3 region is CASSQRWSGSGAYEQYF. The CDR3, as DNA: TGTGCCAGCAGCCAACGCTGGAGCGGGAGTGGTGCCTACGAGCAGTACTTC. The chain uses TRBV5-6 and TRBJ2-7; 8 bases line up with TRBD2. Germline CDR1 SGHDT, CDR2 YYEEEE. The CDR3 spans 17 residues. J gave up 2 bases and V 4 bases, and 14 bases lay outside the gene matches.

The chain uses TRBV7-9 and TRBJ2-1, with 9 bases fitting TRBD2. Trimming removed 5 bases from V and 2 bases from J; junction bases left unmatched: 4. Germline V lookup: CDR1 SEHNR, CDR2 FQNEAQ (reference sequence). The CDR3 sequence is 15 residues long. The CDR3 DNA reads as TGTGCCAGCAGCGCGACTAGCGGTCCCTACAATGAGCAGTTCTTC. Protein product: CASSATSGPYNEQFF.

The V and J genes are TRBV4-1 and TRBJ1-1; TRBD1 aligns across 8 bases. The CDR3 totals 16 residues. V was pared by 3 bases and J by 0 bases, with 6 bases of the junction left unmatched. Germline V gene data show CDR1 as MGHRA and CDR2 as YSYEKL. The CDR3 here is CASSQGGQGLNTEAFF. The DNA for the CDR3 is TGCGCCAGCAGCCAGGGTGGACAGGGTCTGAACACTGAAGCTTTCTTT.

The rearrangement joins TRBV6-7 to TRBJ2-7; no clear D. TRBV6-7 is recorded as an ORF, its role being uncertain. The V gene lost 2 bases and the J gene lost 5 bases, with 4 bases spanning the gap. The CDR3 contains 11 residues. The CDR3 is CASSYRHEQYF. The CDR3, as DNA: TGTGCCAGCAGTTACAGGCACGAGCAGTACTTC.

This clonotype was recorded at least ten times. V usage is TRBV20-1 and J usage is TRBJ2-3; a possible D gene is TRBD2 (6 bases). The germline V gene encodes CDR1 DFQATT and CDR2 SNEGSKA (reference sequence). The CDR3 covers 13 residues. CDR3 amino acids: CSARGTGTDTQYF. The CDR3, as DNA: TGCAGCGCCCGCGGGACGGGCACAGATACGCAGTATTTT.

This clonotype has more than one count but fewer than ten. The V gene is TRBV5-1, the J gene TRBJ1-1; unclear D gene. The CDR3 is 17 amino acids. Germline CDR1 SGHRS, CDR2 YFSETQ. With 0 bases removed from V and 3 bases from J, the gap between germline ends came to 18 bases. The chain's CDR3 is CASSLEGVAVSHTEAFF. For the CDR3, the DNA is TGCGCCAGCAGCTTGGAAGGTGTAGCAGTGAGCCACACTGAAGCTTTCTTT.